Each of the 5 T cell receptor beta chains below was sequenced from the same sample in a study of T cell responses to AZD1222 COVID-19 vaccine. Profiling relied on immunoSEQ multiplex PCR, and the TCRdb table lists in-frame clones only, not all of them. This table holds 95,000 to 150,000 clones, under 90% found once. Sample: peripheral blood, taken on day 0 of AZD1222 vaccination. Receptors were obtained from an adult in good health.

The CDR3 sequence: CSASLTNYGYTF. CDR3 DNA: TGCAGTGCTAGTTTAACTAACTATGGCTACACCTTC. The rearrangement joins TRBV20-1 to TRBJ1-2; no clear D. The CDR3 runs 12 residues. Germline V gives CDR1 DFQATT, CDR2 SNEGSKA (reference sequence). Trimming left V 3 bases short and J 0 bases short, with 5 bases between.

The rearrangement joins TRBV7-2 to TRBJ1-2; possibly TRBD1 for D (5 bases). V lost 5 bases to trimming and J lost 4 bases, with 14 bases between them. The germline V gene has CDR1 SGHTA and CDR2 FQGNSA. This CDR3 is 14 amino acids long. CDR3 DNA sequence: TGTGCCAGCAGCCCGCAGACAGAAGTCTATGGCTACACCTTC. Its translation: CASSPQTEVYGYTF.

This clone was recorded once. V is TRBV7-8 and J is TRBJ2-1, with 10 bases lining up with TRBD2. CDR3 length: 19 amino acids. Germline V gives CDR1 SGHVS, CDR2 FQNEAQ. With V trimmed by 0 bases and J by 4 bases, 12 bases remained unmatched. Here the CDR3 reads CASSLAAIPGTSVYNEQFF. CDR3 DNA sequence: TGTGCCAGCAGCTTAGCAGCAATCCCCGGGACTAGCGTTTACAATGAGCAGTTCTTC.

This chain links TRBV5-6 with TRBJ1-1; 9 bases are a match to TRBD1. The V gene's germline CDR1 is SGHDT and CDR2 YYEEEE. There are 18 residues in the CDR3. With 1 base clipped from V and 4 bases from J, the junction kept 14 bases outside the gene matches. CDR3 nucleotides: TGTGCCAGCAGCTTGTCGGTGTCGGGGACAGGGAGATCCACTGAAGCTTTCTTT. Translation gives CASSLSVSGTGRSTEAFF.

The chain links TRBV11-2 to TRBJ1-4; tentative D call: TRBD1 (5 bases). CDR1 is SGHAT, CDR2 FQNNGV, per germline. Trimming removed 3 bases from V and 6 bases from J, with 11 bases in between. This CDR3 is built from 14 residues. CDR3 amino acids: CASSLDNGDEKLFF. CDR3 in DNA: TGTGCCAGCAGCTTGGACAACGGCGATGAAAAACTGTTTTTT. Variable domain in full (rest from reference TRBV11-2 and TRBJ1-4): EAGVAQSPRYKIIEKRQSVAFWCNPISGHATLYWYQQILGQGPKLLIQFQNNGVVDDSQLPKDRFSAERLKGVDSTLKIQPAKLEDSAVYLCASSLDNGDEKLFFGSGTQLSVL.